This entry lists 20 T cell receptor beta chains sequenced from one sample in a study of Graves' ophthalmopathy and Graves' hyperthyroidism. Amplified TCR beta CDR3 regions were obtained using RNA transcripts as template. First-round RT-PCR relied on HTBI primers, and a second-round multiplex PCR came next. TCRdb analysed the multiplex PCR reads with MiXCR anew, one entry per CDR3 protein. The table lists approximately 380,000 distinct CDR3 sequences, over 20% of them singletons. The sample consisted of peripheral blood. The origin of the receptors is a woman younger than 30 with stable Graves' hyperthyroidism.

This clonotype was detected ten times or more. The gene calls are TRBV5-1 and TRBJ2-5, with D perhaps TRBD1 (5 bases). V was clipped by 0 bases and J by 9 bases, with 18 bases between them. This CDR3 has 15 amino acids. Germline assignment: CDR1 SGHRS and CDR2 YFSETQ. In DNA, the CDR3 is TGCGCCAGCAGCTTGGTGGGGCTAGGTCACGTGGCCCAGTACTTC. The encoded protein is CASSLVGLGHVAQYF.

This clonotype has at least ten counts. A much bigger clone sits one base away, suggesting this may be a read error. This chain uses TRBV6-5 with TRBJ2-7; TRBD1 matches at 8 bases. CDR1 is MNHEY and CDR2 is SVGAGI in the germline V gene. The CDR3 runs 13 residues. V was pared by 4 bases and J by 5 bases, with 4 bases of the junction left unmatched. The CDR3 sequence is CASSWGQENEQYF. CDR3 bases: TGTGCCAGCAGTTGGGGACAGGAGAACGAGCAGTACTTC.

This clonotype was observed many times. The chain carries TRBV30 and TRBJ1-1; D is unresolved. V lost 0 bases, J lost 0 bases, and 8 bases lay in between. Germline values: CDR1 GTSNPN, CDR2 SVGIG (reference sequence). This CDR3 comprises 14 residues. The CDR3: CAWSVVHLNTEAFF. DNA of the CDR3: TGTGCCTGGAGTGTGGTACACCTGAACACTGAAGCTTTCTTT.

Ten or more counts support this clonotype. This chain uses TRBV19 with TRBJ1-2; D uncertain. V was shortened by 4 bases and J by 5 bases, with 17 bases between the two germline ends. Germline CDR1 LNHDA, CDR2 SQIVND (reference sequence). CDR3 length: 15 amino acids. In nucleotides, the CDR3 is TGTGCCAGTAGTAAACCCGGCTCGTCGAAGTATGGCTACACCTTC. It yields the protein CASSKPGSSKYGYTF.

This clonotype has ten or more counts. V usage is TRBV20-1 and J usage is TRBJ2-5; D perhaps matches TRBD2 (5 bases). V was pared by 1 base and J by 6 bases, with 21 bases between. This CDR3 contains 16 residues. The V gene's germline CDR1 is DFQATT and CDR2 SNEGSKA (reference sequence). The CDR3 protein is CSARGTVGLATQTQYF. The CDR3 region has the DNA TGCAGTGCTAGAGGAACGGTAGGGCTAGCCACGCAGACCCAGTACTTC.

This clonotype was picked up many times. This sequence joins TRBV7-3 and TRBJ2-5, with D perhaps TRBD2 (8 bases). Germline lookup yields CDR1 SGHTA and CDR2 FQGTGA. This CDR3 comprises 15 residues. V was cut by 1 base and J by 5 bases, with 14 bases left in between. The CDR3 spells CASSLNGRGQETQYF. CDR3 nucleotides: TGTGCCAGCAGCTTAAACGGGAGGGGGCAGGAGACCCAGTACTTC.

Many counts were recorded for this clonotype. V gene TRBV20-1 combines with J gene TRBJ2-7; 8 nucleotides match TRBD2. The CDR3 spans 12 residues. Per germline, CDR1 DFQATT and CDR2 SNEGSKA (reference sequence). The ends lost 3 bases at V and 2 bases at J; junction bases unmatched: 0. CDR3 bases: TGCAGTGCTAGCGGGAGGGCCTACGAGCAGTACTTC. Its translation is CSASGRAYEQYF.

This clonotype appeared once. V and J are TRBV15 and TRBJ2-7, with 10 bases fitting TRBD1. This CDR3 is built from 13 residues. The ends lost 5 bases at V and 6 bases at J; junction bases unmatched: 4. Germline CDR1 reads LNHNV; CDR2 reads YYDKDF (reference sequence). The chain's CDR3 is CATSDRTGGEQYF. CDR3 DNA: TGTGCCACCAGCGACCGGACAGGGGGCGAGCAGTACTTC.

This clonotype has ten or more counts. This rearrangement joins TRBV6-2 or TRBV6-3 to TRBJ2-2; D not resolved. This CDR3 is built from 13 residues. The V and J ends lost 4 bases and 1 base respectively, with 4 bases between them. Germline V lookup: CDR1 MNHEY, CDR2 SVGEGT. CDR3 protein: CASSLWNTGELFF. The DNA for the CDR3 is TGTGCCAGCAGTTTATGGAACACCGGGGAGCTGTTTTTT.

This clonotype was recorded many times. V is TRBV19 and J is TRBJ1-2, with a weak D call TRBD1 (5 bases). V was cut by 3 bases and J by 8 bases, with 10 bases left in between. The V gene's germline CDR1 is LNHDA and CDR2 SQIVND (reference sequence). The CDR3 consists of 12 residues. The CDR3, as DNA: TGTGCCAGTAGTATCAAGGGGATCGGCTACACCTTC. Its protein is CASSIKGIGYTF. The entire variable domain, with the rest obtained from reference TRBV19 and TRBJ1-2, is as follows: DGGITQSPKYLFRKEGQNVTLSCEQNLNHDAMYWYRQDPGQGLRLIYYSQIVNDFQKGDIAEGYSVSREKKESFPLTVTSAQKNPTAFYLCASSIKGIGYTFGSGTRLTVV.

CDR3 region: CASSYVGGELFF. CDR3 nucleotides: TGTGCCAGCAGTTACGTTGGCGGGGAGCTGTTTTTT. The chain combines TRBV6-5 with TRBJ2-2, with D uncertain. V lost 2 bases and J lost 7, with 5 bases in between. This CDR3 is built from 12 residues. Per the germline V gene, CDR1 is MNHEY and CDR2 is SVGAGI.

This clonotype was seen only a few times. The chain recombines TRBV30 with TRBJ2-7; a weak D match, TRBD1 (5 bases). Trimming removed 2 bases from V and 2 bases from J, with 10 bases in between. CDR1 and CDR2 (germline): GTSNPN, SVGIG (reference sequence). The CDR3 contains 13 residues. For the CDR3, the DNA is TGTGCCTGGAGTACAGGATCCACCTACGAGCAGTACTTC. It translates to CAWSTGSTYEQYF.

This clonotype showed up many times. CDR3 residues: CSAKAESSYEQYF. CDR3 DNA sequence: TGCAGTGCCAAAGCAGAGAGCTCCTACGAGCAGTACTTC. The genes are TRBV20-1 and TRBJ2-7; no definite D call. Germline-derived CDR1 and CDR2 are DFQATT and SNEGSKA (reference sequence). V was clipped by 6 bases and J by 0 bases, with 12 bases between them. CDR3 length: 13 amino acids.

This clonotype is a singleton in its sample. The genes are TRBV30 and TRBJ1-1, with D possibly matching TRBD1 (6 bases). Between the trimmed V and J ends, which lost 6 bases and 3 bases, there was a span of 23 bases. This CDR3 spans 16 amino acids. CDR1 and CDR2 from the germline V gene are GTSNPN and SVGIG (reference sequence). CDR3 bases: TGTGCCTGTATCAGGGGCAGGACTCGCAGGGACACTGAAGCTTTCTTT. This codes for CACIRGRTRRDTEAFF.

This clonotype was seen ten or more times. This sequence joins TRBV29-1 and TRBJ2-2; D call uncertain. This CDR3 region has 11 residues. Between the trimmed V and J ends, which lost 6 bases and 7 bases, there was a span of 9 bases. CDR1 and CDR2 from the germline V gene are SQVTM and ANQGSEA. The DNA of the CDR3 is TGCAGCGTGGCGAATGGCGGGGAGCTGTTTTTT. It specifies CSVANGGELFF.

V and J are TRBV6-2 or TRBV6-3 and TRBJ2-7; 16 positions match TRBD2. Germline CDR1 MNHEY, CDR2 SVGEGT. This CDR3 contains 16 residues. V trimming: 7 bases; J trimming: 2 bases; junction bases outside the gene matches: 5. The CDR3: CASNLGTSGRAYEQYF. CDR3 DNA sequence: TGTGCCAGCAACCTAGGGACTAGCGGGAGGGCCTACGAGCAGTACTTC.

The gene calls are TRBV27 and TRBJ1-2; D is unclear. Trimming removed 5 bases from V and 3 bases from J, with 13 bases in between. Germline V lookup: CDR1 MNHEY, CDR2 SMNVEV (reference sequence). The CDR3 covers 14 residues. CDR3 region: CASSSTPGDYGYTF. DNA for the CDR3: TGTGCCAGCAGTAGTACGCCCGGGGACTATGGCTACACCTTC.

This clonotype has ten or more counts. J is TRBJ2-7 and V is TRBV7-2; D is possibly TRBD1 (5 bases). This CDR3 is 14 amino acids long. Germline CDR1 reads SGHTA; CDR2 reads FQGNSA. V lost 4 bases and J 2 bases, leaving 12 bases between the germline ends. The CDR3 here is CASSSTGSAYEQYF. Written as DNA, the CDR3 is TGTGCCAGCAGCTCCACAGGATCCGCCTACGAGCAGTACTTC.

This chain links TRBV15 with TRBJ1-2; tentative D call: TRBD1 (5 bases). V was cut by 3 bases and J by 2 bases, with 10 bases left in between. The CDR3 spans 14 residues. Germline V gene data show CDR1 as LNHNV and CDR2 as YYDKDF (reference sequence). CDR3 in DNA: TGTGCCACCAGCAGCCGGGACGGGAACTATGGCTACACCTTC. As protein: CATSSRDGNYGYTF.

CDR3 sequence reads: CASSHSAGDKETQYF. The CDR3 bases are TGTGCCAGCAGCCACTCAGCGGGGGACAAAGAGACCCAGTACTTC. The chain recombines TRBV3-1 with TRBJ2-5, with 8 positions matching TRBD2. Germline trimming cut 3 bases from V and 3 bases from J; bases unmatched to any gene: 6. From germline, CDR1 is LGHDT and CDR2 YNNKEL (reference sequence). The CDR3 consists of 15 residues.